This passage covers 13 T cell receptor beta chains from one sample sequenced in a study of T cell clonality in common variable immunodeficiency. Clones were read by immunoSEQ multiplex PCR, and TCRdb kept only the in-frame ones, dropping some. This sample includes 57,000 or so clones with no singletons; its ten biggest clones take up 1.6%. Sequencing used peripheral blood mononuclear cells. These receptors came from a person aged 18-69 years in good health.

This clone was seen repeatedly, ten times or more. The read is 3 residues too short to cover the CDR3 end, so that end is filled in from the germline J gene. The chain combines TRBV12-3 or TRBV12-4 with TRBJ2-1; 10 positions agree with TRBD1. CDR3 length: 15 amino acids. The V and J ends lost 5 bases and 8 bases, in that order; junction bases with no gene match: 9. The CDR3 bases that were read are TGTGCCAGCAGTCCTTTGACAGGGGGCGGGGATGAG. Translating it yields CASSPLTGGGDE. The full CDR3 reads CASSPLTGGGDEQFF.

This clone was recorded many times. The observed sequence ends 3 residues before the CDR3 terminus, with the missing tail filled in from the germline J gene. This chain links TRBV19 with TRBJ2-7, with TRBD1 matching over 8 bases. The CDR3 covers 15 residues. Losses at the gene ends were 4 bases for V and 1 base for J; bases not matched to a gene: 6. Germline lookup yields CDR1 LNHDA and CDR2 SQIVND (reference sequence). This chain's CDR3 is CASSTPGTGSYEQYF. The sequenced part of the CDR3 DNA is TGTGCCAGTAGTACTCCCGGGACAGGATCCTACGAG.

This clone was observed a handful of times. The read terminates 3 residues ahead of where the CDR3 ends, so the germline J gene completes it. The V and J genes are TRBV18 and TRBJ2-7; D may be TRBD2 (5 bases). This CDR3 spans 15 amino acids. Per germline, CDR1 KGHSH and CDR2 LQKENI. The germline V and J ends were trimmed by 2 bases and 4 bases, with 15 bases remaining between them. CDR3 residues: CASSPIGSVPYEQYF. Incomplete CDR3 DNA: TGTGCCAGCTCACCAATCGGTAGCGTCCCATACGAG.

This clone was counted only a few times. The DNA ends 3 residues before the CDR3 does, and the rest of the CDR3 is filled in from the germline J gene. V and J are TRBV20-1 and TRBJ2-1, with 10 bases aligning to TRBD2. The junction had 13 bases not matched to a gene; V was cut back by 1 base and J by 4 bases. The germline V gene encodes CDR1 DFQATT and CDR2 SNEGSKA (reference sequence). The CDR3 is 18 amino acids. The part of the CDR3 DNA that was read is TGCAGTGCTAGAGCGGCTAGCGGGGGCGGGAGGTCGTACAATGAG. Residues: CSARAASGGGRSYNE. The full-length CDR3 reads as CSARAASGGGRSYNEQFF.

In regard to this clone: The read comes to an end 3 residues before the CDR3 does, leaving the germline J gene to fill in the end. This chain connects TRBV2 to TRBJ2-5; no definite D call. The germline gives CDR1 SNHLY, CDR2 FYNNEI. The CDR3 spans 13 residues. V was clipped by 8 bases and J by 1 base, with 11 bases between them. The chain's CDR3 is CASPQFAQETQYF. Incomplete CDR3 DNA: TGTGCCAGCCCCCAGTTCGCCCAAGAGACC.

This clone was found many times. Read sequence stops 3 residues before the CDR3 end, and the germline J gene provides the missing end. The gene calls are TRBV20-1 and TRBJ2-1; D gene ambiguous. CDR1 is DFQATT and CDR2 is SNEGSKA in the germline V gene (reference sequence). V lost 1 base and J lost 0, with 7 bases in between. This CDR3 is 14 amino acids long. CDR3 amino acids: CSARAVNSYNEQFF. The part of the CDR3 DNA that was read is TGCAGTGCTAGAGCCGTTAACTCCTACAATGAG.

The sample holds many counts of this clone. The part of the CDR3 DNA that was read is TGTGCCAGCAGCCAAGTGTCAGGGCCCCTGTATCCAAACACCGGGGAG. Protein sequence: CASSQVSGPLYPNTGE. In full, the CDR3 is CASSQVSGPLYPNTGELFF. The chain couples TRBV14 to TRBJ2-2; possibly TRBD1 for D (5 bases). The read stops 3 residues short of the end of the CDR3; the missing end is completed from the germline J gene. The V end lost 1 base, the J end lost 2 bases, and 20 bases lay between the germline ends. Germline V gene data show CDR1 as SGHDN and CDR2 as FVKESK. The CDR3 consists of 19 residues. The whole variable domain, remainder taken from reference TRBV14 and TRBJ2-2, is EAGVTQFPSHSVIEKGQTVTLRCDPISGHDNLYWYRRVMGKEIKFLLHFVKESKQDESGMPNNRFLAERTGGTYSTLKVQPAELEDSGVYFCASSQVSGPLYPNTGELFFGEGSRLTVL.

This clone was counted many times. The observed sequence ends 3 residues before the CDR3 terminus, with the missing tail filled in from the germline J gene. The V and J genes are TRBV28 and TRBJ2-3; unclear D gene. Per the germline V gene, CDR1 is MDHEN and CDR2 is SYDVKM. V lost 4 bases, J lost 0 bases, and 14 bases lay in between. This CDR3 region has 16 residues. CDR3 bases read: TGTGCCAGCAGTTCACCCAGAACTACTAGCACAGATACG. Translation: CASSSPRTTSTDT. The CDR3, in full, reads CASSSPRTTSTDTQYF.

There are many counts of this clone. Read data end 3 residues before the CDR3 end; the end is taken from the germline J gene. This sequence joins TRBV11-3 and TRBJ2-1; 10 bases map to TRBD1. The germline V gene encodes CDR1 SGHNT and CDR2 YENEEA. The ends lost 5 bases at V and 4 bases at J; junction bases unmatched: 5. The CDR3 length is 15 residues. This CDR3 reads CASSPTGGRYNEQFF. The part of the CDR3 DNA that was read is TGTGCCAGCAGCCCGACAGGGGGCCGTTACAATGAG.

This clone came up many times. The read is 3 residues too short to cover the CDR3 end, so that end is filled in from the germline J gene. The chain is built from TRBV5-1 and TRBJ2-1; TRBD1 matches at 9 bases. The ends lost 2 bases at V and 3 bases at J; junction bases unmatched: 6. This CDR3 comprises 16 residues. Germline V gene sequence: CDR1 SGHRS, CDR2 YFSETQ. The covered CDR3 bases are TGCGCCAGCAGCTTAAGGACAGGGGCCGTCTACAATGAG. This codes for CASSLRTGAVYNE. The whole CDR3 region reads CASSLRTGAVYNEQFF.

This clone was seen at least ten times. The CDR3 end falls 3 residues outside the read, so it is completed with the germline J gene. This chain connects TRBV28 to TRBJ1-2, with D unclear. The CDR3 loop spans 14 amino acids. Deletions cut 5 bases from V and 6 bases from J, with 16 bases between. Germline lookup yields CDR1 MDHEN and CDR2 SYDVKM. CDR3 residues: CASSIRTRPHGYTF. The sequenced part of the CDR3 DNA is TGTGCCAGCAGTATTAGGACTCGCCCCCATGGC.

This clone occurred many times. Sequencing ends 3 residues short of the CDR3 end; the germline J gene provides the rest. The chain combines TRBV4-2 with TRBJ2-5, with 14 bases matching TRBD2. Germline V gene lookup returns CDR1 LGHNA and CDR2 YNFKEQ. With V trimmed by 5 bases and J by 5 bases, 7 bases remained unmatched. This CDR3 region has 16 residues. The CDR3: CASSTRLAGGLETQYF. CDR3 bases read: TGTGCCAGCAGCACACGACTAGCGGGAGGGCTGGAGACC.

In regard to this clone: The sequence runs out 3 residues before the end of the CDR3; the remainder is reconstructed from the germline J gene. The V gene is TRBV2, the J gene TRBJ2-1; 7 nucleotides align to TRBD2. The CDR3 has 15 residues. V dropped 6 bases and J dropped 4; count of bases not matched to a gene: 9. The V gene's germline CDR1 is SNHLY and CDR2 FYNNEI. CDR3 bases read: TGTGCCAGCAGGGGGACTGGCGGGAGTTACAATGAG. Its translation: CASRGTGGSYNE. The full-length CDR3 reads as CASRGTGGSYNEQFF.